The T cell receptor beta chain described here comes from a study of blood T cell repertoires in COVID-19. The overall study: Whether acute or convalescent, the COVID-19 samples came from the United States, Italy and Spain. Sample material is recorded as cDNA or gDNA derived from T cells, B-cell-depleted T cells, or PBMCs.

This clone was seen only a few times. Per the original data handling: Estimation of nucleated cell counts relied on the amplification of reference gene primers. The protocol was immunoSEQ multiplex PCR, while the TCRdb copy is restricted to in-frame clones and leaves out a portion. V, J and clone size were drawn from that table, and D and trimming were deduced from the DNA. The table includes some 200,000 clones, nearly 90% detected once. This clonotype was obtained from a woman aged 18-29 years who had recovered from COVID-19. Specimen: peripheral blood.

CDR3 in DNA: TGTGCCAGCAGCTTTCCCCGGAACACCGGGGAGCTGTTTTTT. It is translated as CASSFPRNTGELFF. The gene calls are TRBV5-4 and TRBJ2-2, with D uncertain. Trimming removed 2 bases at V and 1 base at J, with 6 bases between. Germline CDR1 and CDR2: SGHNT and YYREEE (reference sequence). This CDR3 has 14 amino acids. Based on the CDR3 plus reference TRBV5-4 and TRBJ2-2, the full variable domain is ETGVTQSPTHLIKTRGQQVTLRCSSQSGHNTVSWYQQALGQGPQFIFQYYREEENGRGNFPPRFSGLQFPNYSSELNVNALELDDSALYLCASSFPRNTGELFFGEGSRLTVL.